This T cell receptor (beta chain) was retrieved from a study of T cells after yellow fever vaccination. Looking at the study overall: SMART-Seq v4 Ultra Low Input prepared the low-cell-number fractions.

Only a few counts were recorded for this clonotype. For TCR, cDNA came from 5'RACE template switching, which added a universal primer site and UMIs. One entry per CDR3 protein, called by TCRdb with MiXCR from the 5' RACE reads. In the table there are hundreds of thousands of distinct CDR3 sequences, more than 9% of which are singletons. Deletions cut 2 bases from V and 0 bases from J, with 12 bases between. The CDR3 is made up of 15 amino acids. Germline loops: CDR1 DFQATT, CDR2 SNEGSKA (reference sequence). The specimen was PBMCs, collected on the day of the yellow fever booster vaccination. This chain joins TRBV20-1 and TRBJ2-3; either TRBD1 or TRBD2 may fit D (5 bases each). This TCR derives from a young man who received the YFV17D yellow fever vaccine. The CDR3 DNA follows: TGCAGTGCTAGACCCGGGACGGTTAGCACAGATACGCAGTATTTT. It yields the protein CSARPGTVSTDTQYF.